This TCR beta chain was captured in a study of blood T cell repertoires in COVID-19 (dated by TCRdb to 2018 to 2020). With regard to the full study: The collaborator samples originated in the United States, Italy and Spain and spanned the acute and convalescent phases of COVID-19. Nearly every sample came with metadata listing a de-identified subject ID, COVID-19 status, age in years and sex. The dataset comprised deeply sampled blood TCRbeta repertoires from subjects exposed to, actively infected with, or recovered from COVID-19. The repertoires were released in a freely available public database meant as a resource for research on the immune response to SARS-CoV-2. The material from the prospective study consisted of cDNA or gDNA derived from T cells, B-cell-depleted T cells, or PBMCs. The samples were drawn from the first 160 participants of the ongoing ImmuneRACE study and from 1,200 or so subjects provided by 6 global collaborators. Where HLA class I and class II types were available, the types were taken from metadata supplied by the sample provider, not from assay-based typing.

V is pared back by 4 bases and J by 0 bases, with 24 bases lying between the germline termini. The CDR1 and CDR2 encoded by the germline V gene (reference sequence) are LGHDT and YNNKEL. Including the terminal cysteine and phenylalanine, the CDR3 comprises 20 residues. The retained sequence is limited to the CDR3, 60 bases, with the frame set at the first base. The immunoSEQ Assay, a bias-controlled multiplex PCR, was used to amplify TCRbeta CDR3 regions from genomic DNA. The study's own analysis went as follows. Within the assay, amplification of reference gene primers was used to estimate how many nucleated cells each sample contained. Sequence reads were collapsed and filtered to measure the absolute abundance of every unique TCRbeta CDR3 rearrangement. For each sample, productive Simpson clonality was calculated as the square root of Simpson's diversity index across productive rearrangements. TCRdb carries this immuneACCESS record with in-frame sequences only. Its versions omit some clonotypes, under half of them owing to an unresolved V gene in the studies checked, with the rest unexplained. From that table come the V and J calls and clone size; the DNA was used to work out D and trimming. This sample lists over 350,000 clones; around 86% were detected once. The ten largest clones represent over 1.1% of the sample.

Whole blood was collected in K2EDTA tubes by collaborating institutions according to the institutions' own protocols. For TCRbeta analysis, collaborators shipped samples as frozen whole blood, isolated PBMCs, or DNA extracted from either of those sample types. This clone was seen once. It lacks a known antigen. Base qualities are not recorded, but no much larger clone differs from it by a single base. What the work shows at the level of the full study, not this receptor alone: The quantity of clinical and demographic metadata differed by source and by participant and was supplied without curation.

The sequencing sample was made of peripheral blood. The chain links TRBV3-1 (or the pseudogene TRBV3-2) with TRBJ2-2, with TRBD2 tentatively as D gene (5 bases match). The receptor was isolated from a woman aged 30 to 39 with active or convalescent COVID-19. The DNA is TGTGCCAGCAGCCCAAGCGGCCTGTCCGAGGGAAACCCGAACACCGGGGAGCTGTTTTTT. Its protein is CASSPSGLSEGNPNTGELFF.